The clone carrying this TCR beta chain was detected once. This record belongs to a study of shared clonotypes between healthy human individuals. Method: immunoSEQ multiplex PCR; TCRdb's copy keeps in-frame clones and lacks some. The sample holds roughly 2.4 million clones; 95% are singletons and the top ten take around 0.13%. Germline CDR1 reads MNHNY; CDR2 reads SVGAGI (reference sequence). Trimming removed 4 bases from V and 6 bases from J; junction bases left unmatched: 9. CDR3 size: 15 residues. This clonotype was obtained from a young man in good health. The sequenced sample consisted of naive CD4+ T cells sorted from blood. This sample's subset: CD45RA+ positively selected. V usage is TRBV6-6 and J usage is TRBJ2-1, with TRBD2 matching over 7 bases. The CDR3 DNA sequence: TGTGCCAGCAGTTTTACCGGAGCGGGACTCAATGAGCAGTTCTTC. Translation gives CASSFTGAGLNEQFF.